This TCR beta chain was sequenced for a study of blood T cell dynamics during melanoma immunotherapy. The overall study: Standard first-line treatment here was pembrolizumab or nivolumab plus ipilimumab in metastatic melanoma.

Germline V gene sequence: CDR1 SGHTA, CDR2 FQGTGA. CDR3 size: 16 residues. V lost 1 base and J 2 bases, leaving 12 bases between the germline ends. Only in-frame clones appear in the TCRdb table, and some are missing; sequencing was by immunoSEQ multiplex PCR. This sample has roughly 7,400 clones, with roughly 86% found just once. Time point denoted: week 3, after first cycle of checkpoint inhibitor. Disease control meant complete response, partial response or stable disease at 12 weeks. This chain connects TRBV7-3 to TRBJ2-1; D call uncertain. This sample comprised blood, obtained from a patient treated with checkpoint blockade. This receptor was taken from a human donor with melanoma. As DNA, the CDR3 is TGTGCCAGCAGCTTAAAGATGGACGGGCCCTACAATGAGCAGTTCTTC. Amino acids: CASSLKMDGPYNEQFF.